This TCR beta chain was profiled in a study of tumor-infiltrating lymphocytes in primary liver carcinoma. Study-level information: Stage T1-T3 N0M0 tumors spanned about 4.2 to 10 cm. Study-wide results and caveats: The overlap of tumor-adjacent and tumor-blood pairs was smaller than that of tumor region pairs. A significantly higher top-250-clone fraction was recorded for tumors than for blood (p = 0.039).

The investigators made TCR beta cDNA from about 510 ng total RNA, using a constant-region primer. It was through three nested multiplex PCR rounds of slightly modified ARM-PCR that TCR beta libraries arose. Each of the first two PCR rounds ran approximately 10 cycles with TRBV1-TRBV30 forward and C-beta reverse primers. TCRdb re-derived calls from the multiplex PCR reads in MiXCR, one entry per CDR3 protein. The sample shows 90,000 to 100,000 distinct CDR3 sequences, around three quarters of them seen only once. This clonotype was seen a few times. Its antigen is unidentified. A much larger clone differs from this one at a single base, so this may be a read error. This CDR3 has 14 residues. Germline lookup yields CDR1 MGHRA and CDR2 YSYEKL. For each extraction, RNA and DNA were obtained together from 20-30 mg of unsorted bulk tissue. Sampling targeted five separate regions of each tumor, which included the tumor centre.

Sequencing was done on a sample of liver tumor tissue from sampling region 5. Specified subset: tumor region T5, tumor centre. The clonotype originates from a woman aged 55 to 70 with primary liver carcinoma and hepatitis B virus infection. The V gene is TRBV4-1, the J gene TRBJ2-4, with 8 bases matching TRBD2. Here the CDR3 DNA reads TGCGCCAGGCAAAAGCGGGAGAGGGAAAACGTTCAGTACTTC. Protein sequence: CARQKRERENVQYF.